The clone carrying this T cell receptor beta chain was counted ten times or more. These data come from a study of patients and donors after allogeneic stem cell transplantation. TCRdb independently ran MiXCR on the RT-PCR reads; one entry per CDR3 protein. The sample lists almost 90,000 distinct CDR3 sequences, just under 5% occurring once. Germline values: CDR1 ENHRY, CDR2 SYGVKD. Trimming removed 9 bases from V and 6 bases from J, with 23 bases in between. The CDR3 spans 15 residues. Sequencing was performed on blood, either unsorted or a sorted T cell fraction (not recorded which). V and J are TRBV10-3 and TRBJ1-1; possibly TRBD1 for D (6 bases). This clonotype was obtained from a human donor who was either an allogeneic HSCT recipient or a stem cell or donor lymphocyte infusion donor (not recorded which). It is not recorded whose cells these are; they may come from a transplant donor. The CDR3 coding sequence is TGTGCCATTGCCCCTCCGGGGGCCGCGGGCTCTGAAGCTTTCTTT. Protein: CAIAPPGAAGSEAFF.